The 9 T cell receptor beta chains presented below share a single source sample, sequenced in a study of T cells in Graves' hyperthyroidism and ophthalmopathy. Amplification of TCR beta CDR3 regions was performed using RNA transcripts as template. Researchers ran a first-round RT-PCR on the TCR CDR3 using the HTBI primer set. Using its own MiXCR run on the multiplex PCR reads, TCRdb lists one record per CDR3 protein. The table lists roughly 600,000 distinct CDR3 sequences, roughly 14% of them singletons, with 9.5% to 15% in the top ten. The sample was blood. Receptors were obtained from a woman aged 45 to 65 with Graves' ophthalmopathy.

There are many counts of this clonotype. This sequence joins TRBV5-1 and TRBJ1-2; possibly TRBD1 for D (6 bases). This CDR3 contains 13 residues. Germline CDR1 SGHRS, CDR2 YFSETQ. V was pared by 4 bases and J by 8 bases, with 15 bases between. The DNA for the CDR3 is TGCGCCAGCAGCGGGGACACCACGCGCGGCTACACCTTC. This gives the protein CASSGDTTRGYTF. Looking up the rest from reference TRBV5-1 and TRBJ1-2 gives the full variable domain: KAGVTQTPRYLIKTRGQQVTLSCSPISGHRSVSWYQQTPGQGLQFLFEYFSETQRNKGNFPGRFSGRQFSNSRSEMNVSTLELGDSALYLCASSGDTTRGYTFGSGTRLTVV.

The chain joins TRBV25-1 to TRBJ2-7; 7 positions agree with TRBD2. CDR3 size: 14 residues. Unmatched junction bases numbered 9, after V lost 8 bases and J lost 2 bases. CDR1 is MGHDK and CDR2 is SYGVNS in the germline V gene. This CDR3 is CASGRLGRAYEQYF. CDR3 bases: TGTGCCAGCGGCCGCCTAGGGAGGGCCTACGAGCAGTACTTC.

Turning to this clonotype: This may come from a read error, since a much larger clone is one base off. This chain links TRBV29-1 with TRBJ2-1; 7 bases are a match to TRBD2. The V and J ends lost 8 bases and 3 bases, in that order; junction bases with no gene match: 13. This CDR3 is built from 15 residues. CDR1 and CDR2 (germline): SQVTM, ANQGSEA. Here the CDR3 reads CSPYLPASGYNEQFF. CDR3 bases: TGCAGCCCTTACCTCCCGGCTAGCGGCTACAATGAGCAGTTCTTC.

This clonotype was found many times. The chain carries TRBV5-1 and TRBJ2-2; the match to TRBD2 covers 8 bases. The CDR3 sequence is 17 residues long. Germline V CDR1 and CDR2: SGHRS, YFSETQ. Trimming took 1 base from V and 1 from J; bases not matched to a gene: 6. The CDR3 spells CASSLWVAGQNTGELFF. The CDR3 nucleotides read TGCGCCAGCAGCTTGTGGGTAGCGGGACAGAACACCGGGGAGCTGTTTTTT.

This clonotype was observed a single time. The rearrangement uses TRBV19 and TRBJ2-1; 7 bases match TRBD1. The CDR3 consists of 15 residues. Germline lookup yields CDR1 LNHDA and CDR2 SQIVND (reference sequence). V was pared by 4 bases and J by 2 bases, with 5 bases of the junction left unmatched. CDR3 loop: CASSTFGQAYNEQFF. The CDR3 coding sequence is TGTGCCAGTAGTACTTTTGGACAGGCCTACAATGAGCAGTTCTTC.

This clonotype turned up a few times. The chain has TRBV5-4 and TRBJ2-1; the D gene is possibly TRBD1 (6 bases). CDR1 is SGHNT and CDR2 is YYREEE in the germline V gene (reference sequence). The V and J ends lost 4 bases and 6 bases respectively, with 8 bases between them. The CDR3 totals 12 residues. CDR3 DNA: TGTGCCAGCAGCAGGGGGTTCAATGAGCAGTTCTTC. Its protein is CASSRGFNEQFF.

This clonotype was found many times. The chain carries TRBV12-3 or TRBV12-4 and TRBJ2-3, with 8 bases aligning to TRBD2. The V segment lost 7 bases and the J segment 2 bases; nucleotides outside the gene matches: 5. The CDR3 loop spans 14 amino acids. Here the CDR3 DNA reads TGTGCCAGCACCCCTAGCGGGTACACAGATACGCAGTATTTT. Translated: CASTPSGYTDTQYF.

This clonotype was counted many times. The chain couples TRBV7-2 to TRBJ2-2; D gene uncertain. The CDR3 is 14 residues long. Germline V gene data show CDR1 as SGHTA and CDR2 as FQGNSA. V dropped 0 bases and J dropped 4 bases, with 6 bases sitting between them. CDR3 in amino acids: CASSLARVTGELFF. Here the CDR3 DNA reads TGTGCCAGCAGCTTAGCGAGAGTCACCGGGGAGCTGTTTTTT.

This clonotype was observed a few times. The chain uses TRBV5-1 and TRBJ2-5; TRBD1 might be the D (6 bases). Trimming took off 0 bases at V and 7 bases at J, with 13 bases between the two ends. The CDR3 spans 14 residues. CDR1 and CDR2 (germline): SGHRS, YFSETQ. In DNA, the CDR3 is TGCGCCAGCAGCTTGGAGGGACACGGTGGGACCCAGTACTTC. Translation gives CASSLEGHGGTQYF.